The TCR beta chain under discussion was sequenced for a study of cytomegalovirus exposure and HLA in healthy donors. This CDR3 region has 15 residues. Germline lookup yields CDR1 SGHNT and CDR2 YENEEA. V was clipped by 5 bases and J by 2 bases; unmatched bases: 4. The PCR made use of 60 Vbeta and 13 Jbeta primers. Sequencing used immunoSEQ multiplex PCR; TCRdb keeps in-frame clones, though not all of them. The table lists roughly 200,000 clones, around 89% of them singletons. Of note for this clone: The antigen remains unidentified.

Overall study findings and caveats: A later analysis revealed that TCR association rates differed between HLA loci, peaking at DRB1 and bottoming out at HLA-C. Sequencing depth across donors, presence/absence analyses assumed, was roughly uniform.

The clonotype comes from a young woman in good health and CMV-seronegative. The chain combines TRBV11-3 with TRBJ2-1; TRBD2 matches 9 bases. Sequenced input: PBMCs. CDR3 nucleotide sequence: TGTGCCAGCAGCAGTAGCGGGAGTACCTACAATGAGCAGTTCTTC. This encodes CASSSSGSTYNEQFF. The full variable domain, its missing parts supplied by reference TRBV11-3 and TRBJ2-1, is EAGVVQSPRYKIIEKKQPVAFWCNPISGHNTLYWYLQNLGQGPELLIRYENEEAVDDSQLPKDRFSAERLKGVDSTLKIQPAELGDSAVYLCASSSSGSTYNEQFFGPGTRLTVL.